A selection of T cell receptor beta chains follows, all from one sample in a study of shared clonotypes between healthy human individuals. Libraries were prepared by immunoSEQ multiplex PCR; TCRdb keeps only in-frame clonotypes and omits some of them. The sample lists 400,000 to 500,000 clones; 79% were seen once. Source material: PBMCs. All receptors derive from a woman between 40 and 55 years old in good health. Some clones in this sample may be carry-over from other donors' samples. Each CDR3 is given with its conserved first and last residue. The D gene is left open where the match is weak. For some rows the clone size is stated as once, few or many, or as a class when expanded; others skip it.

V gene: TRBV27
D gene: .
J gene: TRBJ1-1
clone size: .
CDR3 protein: CASSTDGRGTEAFF
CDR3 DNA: TGTGCCAGCAGTACGGACGGGCGGGGGACTGAAGCTTTCTTT

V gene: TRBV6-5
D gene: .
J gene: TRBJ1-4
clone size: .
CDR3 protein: CASSHRMGTNEKLFF
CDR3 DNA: TGTGCCAGCAGTCATCGGATGGGGACTAATGAAAAACTGTTTTTT

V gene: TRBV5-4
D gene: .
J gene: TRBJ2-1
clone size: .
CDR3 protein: CASSLITGRNEQFF
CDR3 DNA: TGTGCCAGCAGCTTGATCACCGGTCGGAATGAGCAGTTCTTC

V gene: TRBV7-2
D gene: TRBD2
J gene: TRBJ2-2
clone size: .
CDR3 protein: CASSSLAGAAGELFF
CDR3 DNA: TGTGCCAGCAGCTCCCTAGCGGGAGCCGCCGGGGAGCTGTTTTTT

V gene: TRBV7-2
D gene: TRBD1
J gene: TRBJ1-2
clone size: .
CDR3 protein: CASSFAGQGHGYTF
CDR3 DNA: TGTGCCAGCAGCTTCGCCGGACAGGGACATGGCTACACCTTC

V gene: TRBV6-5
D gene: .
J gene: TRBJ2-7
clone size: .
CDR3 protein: CASSYGARLYEQYF
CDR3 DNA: TGTGCCAGCAGTTACGGCGCTCGGCTCTACGAGCAGTACTTC

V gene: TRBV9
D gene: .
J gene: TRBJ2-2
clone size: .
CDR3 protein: CASSVGFRDGELFF
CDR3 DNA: TGTGCCAGCAGCGTAGGGTTCCGGGACGGGGAGCTGTTTTTT

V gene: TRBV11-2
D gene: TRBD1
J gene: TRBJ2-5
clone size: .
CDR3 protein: CASSRDRGVETQYF
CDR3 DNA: TGTGCCAGCAGCCGGGACAGGGGCGTTGAGACCCAGTACTTC

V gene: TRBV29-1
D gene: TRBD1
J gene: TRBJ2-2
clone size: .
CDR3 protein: CSVEKGQGVPGELFF
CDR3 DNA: TGCAGCGTTGAAAAGGGACAGGGGGTCCCCGGGGAGCTGTTTTTT

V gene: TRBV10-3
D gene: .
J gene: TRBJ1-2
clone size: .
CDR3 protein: CAISRNAGYPNYGYTF
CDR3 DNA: TGTGCCATCAGCAGAAATGCAGGGTACCCTAACTATGGCTACACCTTC

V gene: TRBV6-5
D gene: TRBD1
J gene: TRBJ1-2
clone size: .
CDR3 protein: CASSVTGLVFYGYTF
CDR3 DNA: TGTGCCAGCAGTGTGACAGGGTTGGTGTTCTATGGCTACACCTTC

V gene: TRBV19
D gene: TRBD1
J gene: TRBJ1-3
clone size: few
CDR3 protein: CASSSRDRVPPSIYF
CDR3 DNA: TGTGCCAGTAGTTCCCGGGACAGGGTTCCTCCGTCCATATATTTT

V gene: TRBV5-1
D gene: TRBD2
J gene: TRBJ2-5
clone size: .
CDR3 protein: CASRREATGGETQYF
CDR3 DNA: TGCGCCAGCCGCCGGGAGGCAACAGGTGGAGAGACCCAGTACTTC

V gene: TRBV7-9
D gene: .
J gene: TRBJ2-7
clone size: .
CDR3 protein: CASSLVPYEQYF
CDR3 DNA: TGTGCCAGCAGCTTAGTTCCCTACGAGCAGTACTTC

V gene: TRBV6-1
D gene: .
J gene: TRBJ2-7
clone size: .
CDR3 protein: CASSTDEGFEQYF
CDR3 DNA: TGTGCCAGCAGCACCGACGAGGGGTTCGAGCAGTACTTC

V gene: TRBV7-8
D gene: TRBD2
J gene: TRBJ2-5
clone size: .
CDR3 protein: CASSLSGGTQYF
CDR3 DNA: TGTGCCAGCAGCTTATCGGGGGGGACCCAGTACTTC

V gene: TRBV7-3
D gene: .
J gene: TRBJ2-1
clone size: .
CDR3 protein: CASSLRRTSYNEQFF
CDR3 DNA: TGTGCCAGCAGCTTAAGGAGGACCTCCTACAATGAGCAGTTCTTC

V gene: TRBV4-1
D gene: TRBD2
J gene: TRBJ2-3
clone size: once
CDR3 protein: CASSQTLAGGGDTQYF
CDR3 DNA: TGCGCCAGCAGCCAGACCCTAGCGGGAGGTGGGGATACGCAGTATTTT

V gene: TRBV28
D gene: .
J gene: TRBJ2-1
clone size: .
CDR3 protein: CASSSNEQFF
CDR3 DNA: TGTGCCAGCAGTTCCAATGAGCAGTTCTTC

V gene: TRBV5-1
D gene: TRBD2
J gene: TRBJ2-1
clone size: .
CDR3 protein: CASSSDYSGRAYEQFF
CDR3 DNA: TGCGCCAGCAGCTCCGACTATAGCGGGAGGGCTTATGAGCAGTTCTTC

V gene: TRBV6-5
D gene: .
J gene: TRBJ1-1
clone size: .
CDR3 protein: CASRDMNTEAFF
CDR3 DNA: TGTGCCAGCAGAGACATGAACACTGAAGCTTTCTTT

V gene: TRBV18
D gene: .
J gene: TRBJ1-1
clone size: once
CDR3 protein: CASSPTGLDTEAFF
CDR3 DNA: TGTGCCAGCTCCCCGACAGGTTTAGACACTGAAGCTTTCTTT

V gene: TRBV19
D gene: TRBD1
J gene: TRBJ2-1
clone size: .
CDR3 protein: CASSKVSGQGANEQFF
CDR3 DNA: TGTGCCAGTAGTAAAGTGTCGGGACAGGGGGCCAATGAGCAGTTCTTC

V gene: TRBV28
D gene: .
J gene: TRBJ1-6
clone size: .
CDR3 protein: CASSRGRRRTNSPLHF
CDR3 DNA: TGTGCCAGCAGCCGCGGACGGAGGAGGACAAATTCACCCCTCCACTTT

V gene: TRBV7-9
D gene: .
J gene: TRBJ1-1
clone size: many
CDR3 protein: CASSLLEAGGRAEAFF
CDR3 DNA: TGTGCCAGCAGCTTGTTAGAGGCGGGCGGCCGCGCTGAAGCTTTCTTT

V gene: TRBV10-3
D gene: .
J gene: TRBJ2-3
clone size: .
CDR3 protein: CAISEPRGASDTQYF
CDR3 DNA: TGTGCCATCAGTGAGCCCCGAGGTGCTTCAGATACGCAGTATTTT

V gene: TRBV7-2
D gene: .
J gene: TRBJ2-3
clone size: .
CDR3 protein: CASSFSTDTQYF
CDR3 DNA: TGTGCCAGCAGCTTCAGCACAGATACGCAGTATTTT

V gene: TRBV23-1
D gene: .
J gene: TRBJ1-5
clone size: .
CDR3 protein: CASSQLGGRYSNQPQHF
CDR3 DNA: TGCGCCAGCAGTCAATTGGGGGGCCGGTATAGCAATCAGCCCCAGCATTTT

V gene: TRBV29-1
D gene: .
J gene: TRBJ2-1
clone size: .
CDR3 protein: CSRGSSYNEQFF
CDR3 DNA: TGCAGCCGAGGGAGCTCCTACAATGAGCAGTTCTTC

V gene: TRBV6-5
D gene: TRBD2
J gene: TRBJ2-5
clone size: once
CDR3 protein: CASSLLAGGETQYF
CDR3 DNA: TGTGCCAGCAGTCTACTAGCGGGAGGGGAGACCCAGTACTTC

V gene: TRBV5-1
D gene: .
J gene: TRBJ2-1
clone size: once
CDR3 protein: CASSPLFSYNEQFF
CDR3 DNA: TGCGCCAGCAGCCCTCTCTTTAGTTACAATGAGCAGTTCTTC

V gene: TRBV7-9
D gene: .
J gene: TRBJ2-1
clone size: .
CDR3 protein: CASSYGSGEQFF
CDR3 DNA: TGTGCCAGCAGCTACGGTAGCGGTGAGCAGTTCTTC

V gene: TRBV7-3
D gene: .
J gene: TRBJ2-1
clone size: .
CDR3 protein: CASTYTPLYNEQFF
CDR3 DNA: TGTGCCAGCACTTACACGCCCTTATACAATGAGCAGTTCTTC